This record covers a single T cell receptor beta chain. No cognate antigen has been identified for it. No quality values exist for individual bases; no much larger clone is one base distant. The entire isolated RNA was reverse transcribed using the High Capacity cDNA Reverse Transcription Kit, and thus expressed TCRB transcripts were sequenced. Deep immunoSEQ sequencing was performed on naive, central memory and regulatory T cell samples, with an average of approximately 3.9 million total reads per sample. Sorted cells were lysed in RLT buffer, and RNA was extracted using DNase-treated RNeasy Micro or Mini kits according to cell number. Each cell subset was processed on its own to prevent cross-contamination, while patient and healthy donor samples were processed together. The immunoSEQ multiplex PCR was used to amplify TCRB sequences from cDNA, generating 87-bp fragments that spanned the CDR3 region. Amplicons were sequenced on the Illumina HiSeq platform. The authors processed their data as follows. PCR bias was corrected computationally using synthetic template baselines, and reads within Hamming distance 2 were collapsed, with unmergeable singletons discarded. Reads were aligned against IMGT to assign V, D and J genes, CDR3 length and insertions or deletions at six rearrangement sites. Within each subset, clonotype counts were normalized to the number of sorted cells before true diversity and Gini coefficients were calculated with the tcR R package. The overlap coefficient, calculated on TCRB nucleotide sequences, was used to measure repertoire sharing. Out-of-frame TCRB sequences from naive cells were analyzed to stand in for the pre-selection repertoire. The immuneACCESS repertoire file appears here via TCRdb, limited to in-frame rearrangements. These files lack a portion of the clones; in checked studies, under half of the deficit traces to unresolved V genes, and the cause of the others is not known. V, J and clone size are those of that table, while D and trimming were read from the DNA. The sample table contains about 360,000 clones; only one count was recorded for around 12% of them. Jointly, the top ten make up more than 0.015% of the sample.

Trimming removed 5 bases from V and 2 bases from J; the gene matches leave 6 bases unexplained. The germline V gene yields MNHNS for CDR1 and SASEGT for CDR2. The CDR3 runs 15 residues from the cysteine to the phenylalanine. CDR3 DNA only is kept here, 45 bases in frame from base 1. This sample stems from a study of beta chain features in type 1 diabetes (dated by TCRdb to the late 2010s). With respect to the entire study: Mean age, gender distribution, total cell number and subset yield did not differ between patients and healthy donors. A total of roughly 100 million sorted cells were examined across all samples, and the number of cells per subset was strongly correlated with RNA yield. The study compared the TCRB repertoires of sorted circulating CD4+ T cell subsets in recently diagnosed type 1 diabetes patients with those in matched healthy donors. Regulatory and stem cell-like memory subsets were isolated from only 8 patients and about eight healthy donors, whereas naive and central memory subsets came from all 28 donors. Overall study outcomes, separate from this receptor: Fewer insertions and more nucleotide deletions at VDJ recombination sites were observed in patients with type 1 diabetes, implying thymic rearrangement abnormalities. Naive, central memory and regulatory TCRB repertoires appeared more similar among patients than among healthy donors. A moderate but significant shortening of TCRB CDR3 length was observed in type 1 diabetes patients in all four CD4+ subsets. PCR might favor shorter templates, but patient and control samples were amplified and corrected together, so any skew would affect both groups equally. Because cDNA rather than genomic DNA was sequenced, highly expressing activated cells could have been over-represented, although no difference in activation and CD3 levels was found between groups. HLA sub-analyses involved small numbers of individuals, so any influence of HLA type on TCRB rearrangement remained unresolved.

Each donor gave one peripheral blood draw, averaging about 120 mL, which was collected into heparinised tubes. Naive, central memory, regulatory and stem cell-like memory CD4+ T cells were sorted on a BD FACSAria II using a panel including CD45RO, CCR7, CD25, CD127, CD95 and CD27. Every sorted population had a purity above 98%. PBMCs were separated immediately by Lymphoprep density gradient centrifugation and were stained directly, without being cultured. To minimize batch effects, samples were stained and sorted in pairs, one healthy donor with one patient per experiment. This receptor was taken from a man aged 18-30 years in good health. The sequenced sample consisted of naive CD4+ T cells from blood. Read against the paper, the sample's cell subset or site label means: true naive CD4+ T cells. This chain joins TRBV6-1 to TRBJ2-5; TRBD2 lines up with 9 middle nucleotides. The CDR3 here reads CASSSSGGDQETQYF. The DNA reads as follows: TGTGCCAGCAGTAGTAGCGGGGGCGATCAAGAGACCCAGTACTTC.